These T cell receptor beta chains were read from a single sample in a study of blood T cell repertoires in COVID-19. The data were produced by immunoSEQ multiplex PCR, yet TCRdb's version contains in-frame clones alone and is incomplete. This table has 350,000 to 400,000 clones, around 90% appearing once. What was sequenced was peripheral blood. The receptor source for this set is a woman under 40 with COVID-19, enrolled during active disease. Each CDR3 is given with its conserved first and last residue. The D gene is left open where the match is weak. Clone size appears in some rows only: once, few, many, or a class for an expanded clone.

V gene	clone size	J gene	D gene	CDR3 DNA	CDR3 protein
TRBV6-5	-	TRBJ1-2	-	TGTGCCAGCAAGACAGTCGGTGGCTACACCTTC	CASKTVGGYTF
TRBV6-5	-	TRBJ2-3	TRBD2	TGTGCCAGCAGTTACCCCCCAGCGGGAGGTAGTGGTACGCAGTATTTT	CASSYPPAGGSGTQYF
TRBV5-4	-	TRBJ2-3	-	TGTGCCAGCAGCCACCCGGACTCCCATACGCAGTATTTT	CASSHPDSHTQYF
TRBV28	-	TRBJ1-2	-	TGTGCCAGCACCAATGGGGGACCGGGAGACTATGGCTACACCTTC	CASTNGGPGDYGYTF
TRBV19	-	TRBJ2-2	TRBD2	TGTGCCAGTATGGGAGCGGGAGTAGCCGGGGAGCTGTTTTTT	CASMGAGVAGELFF
TRBV12-3/TRBV12-4	-	TRBJ1-4	-	TGTGCCAGCAGTTTAACCGAGGATGAAAAACTGTTTTTT	CASSLTEDEKLFF
TRBV5-6	-	TRBJ1-2	-	TGTGCCAGCAGCTTGCCCAGGGTCGGCTATGGCTACACCTTC	CASSLPRVGYGYTF
TRBV7-9	-	TRBJ2-5	TRBD1	TGTGCCAGCAGCTTCGGGACAGGGCAAGAGACCCAGTACTTC	CASSFGTGQETQYF
TRBV2	-	TRBJ1-5	TRBD1	TGTGCCAGCAGTGAATATTTGGGACAGAGCAATCAGCCCCAGCATTTT	CASSEYLGQSNQPQHF
TRBV14	-	TRBJ1-2	TRBD1	TGTGCCAGCAGCCAAGTGACAGGGGCGATTAACTATGGCTACACCTTC	CASSQVTGAINYGYTF
TRBV7-9	few	TRBJ1-3	-	TGTGCCAGCAGCTTAATCGGCGGAAACTCTGGAAACACCATATATTTT	CASSLIGGNSGNTIYF
TRBV5-5	-	TRBJ2-1	-	TGTGCCAGCAGCCACCGCGCAGGGAACAATGAGCAGTTCTTC	CASSHRAGNNEQFF
TRBV5-1	once	TRBJ2-2	-	TGCGCCAGCAGCTTGGACAGGTCGAGCGGGGAGCTGTTTTTT	CASSLDRSSGELFF
TRBV7-2	-	TRBJ1-1	-	TGTGCCAGCAGCCTGGGCAGGGTAGAGAAGGACACTGAAGCTTTCTTT	CASSLGRVEKDTEAFF
TRBV2	-	TRBJ2-1	TRBD2	TGTGCCAGCATTCGGCTAGCGGGATCGGGGGAGCAGTTCTTC	CASIRLAGSGEQFF
TRBV7-9	-	TRBJ2-1	-	TGTGCCAGCAGCGACGAGGACAATGAGCAGTTCTTC	CASSDEDNEQFF
TRBV27	-	TRBJ2-4	TRBD1	TGTGCCAGCAGTGGCAGGGGGTTGTACAAAAACATTCAGTACTTC	CASSGRGLYKNIQYF
TRBV12-3/TRBV12-4	-	TRBJ1-2	TRBD1	TGTGCCAGCAGCCTAGAGGGGACAGATTTC	CASSLEGTDF
TRBV27	few	TRBJ2-2	-	TGTGCCAGCAGTTTGTCGAGAGTCACCGGGGAGCTGTTTTTT	CASSLSRVTGELFF
TRBV5-4	-	TRBJ2-1	TRBD2	TGTGCCAGCAGCTTCCCGGGACTAATATTCAATGAGCAGTTCTTC	CASSFPGLIFNEQFF
TRBV6-6	-	TRBJ2-1	TRBD2	TGTGCCAGTTCACCCGGGGGTCTAGCGGGAGTTAATGAGCAGTTCTTC	CASSPGGLAGVNEQFF
TRBV12-3/TRBV12-4	-	TRBJ2-1	TRBD2	TGTGCCAGCCTGACTAGCACACAACGGGAGCAGTTCTTC	CASLTSTQREQFF
TRBV3-1/TRBV3-2	once	TRBJ2-6	-	TGTGCCAGCAGCCCACAGGTCTCTGGGGCCAACGTCCTGACTTTC	CASSPQVSGANVLTF
TRBV7-9	-	TRBJ2-7	-	TGTGCCAGCAGCTTAGGGGGAGAGCGAGACGAGCAGTACTTC	CASSLGGERDEQYF
TRBV4-1	-	TRBJ2-3	-	TGCGCCAGCAGCCCCCCTGGTACGGCGCAGTATTTT	CASSPPGTAQYF
TRBV4-3	-	TRBJ1-2	-	TGCGCCAGCAGCCAAGTCGGGGGTAGCTACACCTTC	CASSQVGGSYTF
TRBV18	-	TRBJ2-1	-	TGTGCCAGCTCACCACCAGGGGTCAATGAGCAGTTCTTC	CASSPPGVNEQFF
TRBV19	-	TRBJ2-7	TRBD1	TGTGCCAGTAGCCTGGGACAGGGGGCTTCCCACGAGCAGTACTTC	CASSLGQGASHEQYF
TRBV5-1	-	TRBJ1-4	TRBD1	TGCGCCAGCAGGGGGACAGGGGCGCGTGAAAAACTGTTTTTT	CASRGTGAREKLFF
TRBV10-3	-	TRBJ2-7	TRBD1	TGTGCCATCGGGACAGGGGACCACGAGCAGTACTTC	CAIGTGDHEQYF
TRBV19	once	TRBJ2-1	TRBD2	TGTGCCAGTAGTCGGAGGACTAGCGGGAGGGATGAGCAGTTCTTC	CASSRRTSGRDEQFF
TRBV5-4	-	TRBJ1-2	-	TGTGCCAGCAGCTCCCGAACAGGTCCCTATGGCTACACCTTC	CASSSRTGPYGYTF
TRBV5-4	many	TRBJ1-2	TRBD1	TGTGCCAGCAGCTTGGGACAGGGGCCAAACTATGGCTACACCTTC	CASSLGQGPNYGYTF
TRBV15	-	TRBJ2-7	-	TGTGCCACCAGCAGAGGGGGCGGCACCTACGAGCAGTACTTC	CATSRGGGTYEQYF
TRBV6-5	-	TRBJ2-7	TRBD1	TGTGCCAGCAGACAGGGGTCAAGACCCTACGAGCAGTACTTC	CASRQGSRPYEQYF
TRBV29-1	once	TRBJ2-3	TRBD2	TGCAGCGTTGAGGGACTAGCGGGAGCCTTCAGAGATACGCAGTATTTT	CSVEGLAGAFRDTQYF
TRBV2	-	TRBJ1-4	-	TGTGCCAGCAGAAGGACGGGGAGTAAGGTAGAAAAACTGTTTTTT	CASRRTGSKVEKLFF
TRBV25-1	once	TRBJ1-5	-	TGTGCCAGCAGTGAAGAGGAGTATAGCAATCAGCCCCAGCATTTT	CASSEEEYSNQPQHF
TRBV19	-	TRBJ1-4	-	TGTGCCAGTAGTCCGCAGGGTAGGGTTGAAAAACTGTTTTTT	CASSPQGRVEKLFF
TRBV7-9	-	TRBJ2-1	TRBD2	TGTGCCAGCAGCCAGGGGGGAGCGGGACTAGCGCGTTACAATGAGCAGTTCTTC	CASSQGGAGLARYNEQFF
TRBV30	-	TRBJ2-1	TRBD2	TGTGCCTGGAGTAGCCCCCTCAGCGGGACTTACAATGAGCAGTTCTTC	CAWSSPLSGTYNEQFF